The entry below describes one T cell receptor (beta chain). The antigen is undetermined. The data belong to a study of T cell responses to AZD1222 COVID-19 vaccine. Sequencing used immunoSEQ multiplex PCR; TCRdb keeps in-frame clones, though not all of them. The sample shows about 130,000 clones, over 90% of them seen only once. CDR1 is ENHRY and CDR2 is SYGVKD in the germline V gene. V gave up 6 bases and J gave up 1 base, with 6 bases separating them. CDR3 length equals 12 residues. Study-wide findings and caveats: Researchers took repertoire samples only after the peak T cell response had come.

The sample here was peripheral blood, taken on day 0 of AZD1222 vaccination. The V call is TRBV10-3, the J call TRBJ1-1; D is uncertain. The sequence came from an adult in good health. CDR3 sequence (DNA): TGTGCCATCAGGGCAGGGAACACTGAAGCTTTCTTT. Its translation: CAIRAGNTEAFF.